The sequence of this TCR beta chain was determined in a study of a mutant IDH1 vaccine in newly diagnosed glioma. Study-wide context: Patients had eight vaccinations, in weeks 1, 3, 5, 7, 11, 15, 19 and 23.

Note on this clone: Its antigen is not identified.

Repertoires were generated with immunoSEQ multiplex PCR, while TCRdb's copy carries only in-frame clones and drops some. The data show 60,000 or so clones, about 86% seen once. Stated time point: week 5, during vaccination. It was 300 ug of mutant IDH1 20-mer peptide that made up each vaccine dose, given with topical imiquimod. Study results and caveats: Alterations occurring in top peripheral T cell clonotypes seemed unrelated to pseudoprogression.

The V gene lost 2 bases and the J gene lost 0 bases, with 10 bases spanning the gap. CDR3 size: 15 residues. Germline CDR1 and CDR2: LNHDA and SQIVND (reference sequence). Sequenced material: PBMCs, taken from a glioma patient whose treatment included an IDH1 peptide vaccine. This receptor was obtained from a woman between 50 and 59 years old with glioma. The chain couples TRBV19 to TRBJ1-1; no definite D call. The CDR3 DNA follows: TGTGCCAGTAGTATACGGCGGCAGTTGAACACTGAAGCTTTCTTT. Protein sequence: CASSIRRQLNTEAFF.